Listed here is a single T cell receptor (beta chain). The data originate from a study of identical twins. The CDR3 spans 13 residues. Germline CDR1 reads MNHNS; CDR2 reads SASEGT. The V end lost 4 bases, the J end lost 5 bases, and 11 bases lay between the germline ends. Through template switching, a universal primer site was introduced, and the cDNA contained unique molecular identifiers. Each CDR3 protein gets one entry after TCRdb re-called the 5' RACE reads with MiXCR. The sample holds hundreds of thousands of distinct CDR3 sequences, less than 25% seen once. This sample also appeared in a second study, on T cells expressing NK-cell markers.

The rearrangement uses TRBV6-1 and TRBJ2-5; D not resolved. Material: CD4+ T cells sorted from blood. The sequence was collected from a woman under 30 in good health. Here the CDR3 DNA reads TGTGCCAGCAGTGGGGTTAGATCCGAGACCCAGTACTTC. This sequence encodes CASSGVRSETQYF.